This TCR beta chain was profiled in a study of CD8 T cells in ankylosing spondylitis. Study conclusions and caveats: The authors reported significant enrichment of disease-linked clones in matched ankylosing spondylitis synovial fluid. Within peripheral blood, clones linked to disease were CD8+ and relatively rare. The study identified a TCR beta motif of seven or eight highly homologous variants that appeared characteristic of ankylosing spondylitis blood.

Quantitative 5'-RACE with molecular barcodes produced the TCR beta libraries. In TCRdb, the 5' RACE reads were re-called with MiXCR into one record per CDR3 protein. The sample has over 150,000 distinct CDR3 sequences, roughly 13% seen once. CDR1 and CDR2 from the germline V gene are DFQATT and SNEGSKA (reference sequence). The ends were cut back, 3 bases at V and 2 bases at J, with 10 bases in the middle. CDR3 length: 14 amino acids. A note on this clonotype: What it recognizes is unknown.

Specimen: blood, either unsorted or a sorted T cell fraction (not recorded which). The TCR was taken from a male donor with ankylosing spondylitis or in good health (not recorded which). The chain combines TRBV20-1 with TRBJ2-2, with D hard to call. The CDR3 protein is CSASQHVNTGELFF. DNA for the CDR3: TGCAGTGCTAGTCAGCACGTCAACACCGGGGAGCTGTTTTTT.